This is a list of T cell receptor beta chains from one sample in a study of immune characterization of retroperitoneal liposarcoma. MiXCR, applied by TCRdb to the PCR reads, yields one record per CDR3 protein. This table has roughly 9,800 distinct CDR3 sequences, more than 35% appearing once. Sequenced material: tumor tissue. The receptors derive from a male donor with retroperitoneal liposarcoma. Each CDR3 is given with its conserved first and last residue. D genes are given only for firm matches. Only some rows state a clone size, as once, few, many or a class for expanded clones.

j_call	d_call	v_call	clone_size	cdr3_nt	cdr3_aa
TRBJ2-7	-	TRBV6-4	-	TGTGCCAGCAGTGACTCCGAGGGGTTGGGGAATGAGCAGTACTTC	CASSDSEGLGNEQYF
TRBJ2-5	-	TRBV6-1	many	TGTGCCAGCTTCGCATCCGCCGGCAGTGAGCAGTACTTC	CASFASAGSEQYF
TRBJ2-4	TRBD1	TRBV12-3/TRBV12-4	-	TGTACCAGCACCCCGCGCCGGACAGGCCTCAAAAACATTCAGTACTTC	CTSTPRRTGLKNIQYF
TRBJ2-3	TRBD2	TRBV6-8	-	TGTGCCAGCAGCTATTGGGGGACTAGCGGCCACACAGATACGCAGTATTTT	CASSYWGTSGHTDTQYF
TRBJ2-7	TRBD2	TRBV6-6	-	TGTGCCAGCAGTTACTCCCTAGCGGGAGATCGAGACGAGCAGTACTTC	CASSYSLAGDRDEQYF
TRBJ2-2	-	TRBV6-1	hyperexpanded	TGTGCCAGCAGTAGGGGGTACCTGAACACCGGGGAGCTGTTTTTT	CASSRGYLNTGELFF
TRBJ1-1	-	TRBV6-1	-	TGTGCCAGCAGTGAAAGTCAGGTGGGAGCCTTAGAAGCTTTCTTT	CASSESQVGALEAFF
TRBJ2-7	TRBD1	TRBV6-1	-	TGTGCCAGCAGTCAACGGACAGGCAGCGAGCAGTACTTC	CASSQRTGSEQYF
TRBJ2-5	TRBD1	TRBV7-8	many	TGTGCCAGCAGCCCCTCTAGACAGGGGGGTGTGGAGACCCAGTACTTC	CASSPSRQGGVETQYF
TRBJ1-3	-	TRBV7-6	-	TGTGCCAGCAGCTCGGGCCCTCTTGGAAACACCATATATTTT	CASSSGPLGNTIYF
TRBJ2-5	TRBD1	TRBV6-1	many	TGTGCCAGCAGTAGTCGACAGGGGGGAAGCGGGCAGTACTTC	CASSSRQGGSGQYF
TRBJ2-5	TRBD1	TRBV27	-	TGTGCCAGCAGTAGACAGGGGTCGGAGACCCAGTACTTC	CASSRQGSETQYF
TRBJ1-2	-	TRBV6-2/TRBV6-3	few	TGTGCCAGCAGCCGAGTCGGCCGAGCTAACTATGGCTACACCTTC	CASSRVGRANYGYTF
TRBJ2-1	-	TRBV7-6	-	TGTGCCAGCAGCCCCGGGACAAACAATGAGCAGTTCTTC	CASSPGTNNEQFF
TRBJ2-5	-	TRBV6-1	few	TGTGCCAGCAGTGAAATGCTGGGGGGCCAAGAGACCCAGTACTTC	CASSEMLGGQETQYF
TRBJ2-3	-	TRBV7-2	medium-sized	TGTGCCAGCAGCGGAGGAGGGAGCACAGATACGCAGTATTTT	CASSGGGSTDTQYF
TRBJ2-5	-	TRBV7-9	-	TGTGCCAGCAACCAAAATGAGCAGTACTTC	CASNQNEQYF
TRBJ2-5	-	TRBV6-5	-	TGTGCCAGCAGTTACTCGAGGGGGGCGGGAGAAGGAGAGACCCAGTACTTC	CASSYSRGAGEGETQYF
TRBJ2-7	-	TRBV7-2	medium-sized	TGTGCCAGCAGCTTATTCGTGTCGACAGGCTACTCCTACGAGCAGTACTTC	CASSLFVSTGYSYEQYF
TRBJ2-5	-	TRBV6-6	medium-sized	TGTGCCAGCAGTTACTCGGCCCAAGAGACCCAGTACTTC	CASSYSAQETQYF
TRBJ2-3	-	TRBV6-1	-	TGTGCCAGCAGTGAAGAAGATGGGAGCACAGATACGCAGTATTTT	CASSEEDGSTDTQYF
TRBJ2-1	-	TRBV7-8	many	TGTGCCAGCAGCTTAGTGAGGGGCGAGCAGTTCTTC	CASSLVRGEQFF
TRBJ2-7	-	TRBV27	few	TGTGCCAGCAGTCTGACCTCTAACTCCTACGAGCAGTACTTC	CASSLTSNSYEQYF
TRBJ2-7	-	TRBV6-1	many	TGTGCCAGCAGTGTAGGGGAGTTCTCCTACGAGCAGTACTTC	CASSVGEFSYEQYF
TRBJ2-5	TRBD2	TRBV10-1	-	TGCGCCAGCAGTGTACCCAGCGGGAGTAGTGAGCAGTACTTC	CASSVPSGSSEQYF
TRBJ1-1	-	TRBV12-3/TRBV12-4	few	TGTGCCAGCAGTTTGACAGAATGGGCTGAAGCTTTCTTT	CASSLTEWAEAFF
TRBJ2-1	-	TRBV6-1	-	TGTGCCAGCAGTTCACACAATGAGCAGTTCTTC	CASSSHNEQFF
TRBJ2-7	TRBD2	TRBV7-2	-	TGTGCCAGCACCATGGGGGGGTGGGCCTACGAGCAGTACTTC	CASTMGGWAYEQYF
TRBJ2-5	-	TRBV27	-	TGTGCCAGCAGTTTATTTCGGGGGGCCACCCAGACCCAGTACTTC	CASSLFRGATQTQYF
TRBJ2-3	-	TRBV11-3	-	TGTGCCAGCACCGGACCGGGTACAGATACGCAGTATTTT	CASTGPGTDTQYF
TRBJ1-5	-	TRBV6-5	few	TGTGCCAGCCAGGCGAGTTTGAATCAGCCCCAGCATTTT	CASQASLNQPQHF